The 27 T cell receptor beta chains below all came from one sample that was sequenced in a study of vaccination and CD4 T cells after COVID-19. These receptors are not linked to any known antigen. Treatment reported: approximately nine-day PBMC culture with coronavirus spike peptide pools or control peptides (ViraFEST assay). These CD4+ T cells came from an unexposed donor, sampled before the COVID-19 pandemic (2011-2018). Cultured CD4+ T cell DNA was sequenced using the Oncomine TCR Beta short-read assay. MiXCR, run by TCRdb on the PCR reads, gives a single entry per CDR3 protein. This sample has about 7,000 distinct CDR3 sequences; about 34% occur once, and the top ten carry approximately 23%. Material for sequencing was CD4+ T cells from blood, cultured in vitro. The receptors shown here come from a human donor in good health.

This clonotype appeared a few times. The V gene is TRBV20-1, the J gene TRBJ1-6; no reliable D call. Trimming stripped 6 bases from V and 6 bases from J, with 18 bases between. Germline CDR1 and CDR2: DFQATT and SNEGSKA (reference sequence). The CDR3 extends over 15 amino acids. The CDR3 DNA reads as TGCAGTGCCAGTATAGACCCGAATGGTAATTCACCCCTCCACTTT. It is translated as CSASIDPNGNSPLHF.

This clonotype is a singleton in its sample. V is TRBV11-2 and J is TRBJ1-2, with D possibly TRBD1 on 5 matching bases. The CDR3 contains 13 residues. CDR1 SGHAT and CDR2 FQNNGV come from the germline V gene. V lost 5 bases and J lost 2, with 9 bases in between. Here the CDR3 DNA reads TGTGCCAGCAGCCCTGACAGAAACTATGGCTACACCTTC. Translation gives CASSPDRNYGYTF.

This clonotype has a handful of counts. The chain employs TRBV11-1 and TRBJ2-2; D is possibly TRBD1 (6 bases). Trimming cost V 5 bases and J 9 bases, with 7 bases left between them. The CDR3 has 11 residues. CDR1 is SGHAT, CDR2 FQDESV, per germline (reference sequence). The CDR3 bases are TGTGCCAGCAGCGGGGACAGGGAGCTGTTTTTT. Protein sequence: CASSGDRELFF.

J is TRBJ1-6 and V is TRBV7-9, with 7 nucleotides matching TRBD1. The germline V gene encodes CDR1 SEHNR and CDR2 FQNEAQ (reference sequence). Unmatched junction bases numbered 10, after V lost 6 bases and J lost 5 bases. The CDR3 runs to 16 residues. CDR3 sequence: CASRGLRQGNNSPLHF. The CDR3 DNA reads TGTGCCAGCAGAGGACTCCGACAGGGTAATAATTCACCCCTCCACTTT.

The table lists this clonotype with a few counts. The V gene is TRBV5-4, the J gene TRBJ2-7; D gene unclear. V lost 2 bases and J 5 bases, leaving 14 bases between the germline ends. The CDR3 loop spans 14 amino acids. Germline CDR1 reads SGHNT; CDR2 reads YYREEE (reference sequence). CDR3 residues: CASSLKQPSHEQYF. In nucleotides, the CDR3 is TGTGCCAGCAGCTTAAAACAGCCGTCCCACGAGCAGTACTTC.

The chain combines TRBV4-1 with TRBJ1-1, with D uncertain. The CDR3 has 16 residues. Deletions cut 3 bases from V and 5 bases from J, with 19 bases between. Germline V gene data show CDR1 as MGHRA and CDR2 as YSYEKL. CDR3 bases: TGCGCCAGCAGCCAGGAACATCTAGGCAGTCCTACTGAAGCTTTCTTT. As protein: CASSQEHLGSPTEAFF.

The rearrangement joins TRBV15 to TRBJ1-2; no firm D call. This CDR3 comprises 13 residues. V lost 0 bases and J lost 5, with 7 bases in between. The germline V gene has CDR1 LNHNV and CDR2 YYDKDF (reference sequence). CDR3 DNA sequence: TGTGCCACCAGCAGAGATGGGGTTTATGGCTACACCTTC. This encodes CATSRDGVYGYTF.

This clonotype showed up just a few times. The chain is built from TRBV6-1 and TRBJ2-7; 9 bases align to TRBD1. After removal of 3 bases from V and 0 bases from J, the junction contained 6 bases not matched to a gene. The germline gives CDR1 MNHNS, CDR2 SASEGT. The length of the CDR3 is 16 residues. The CDR3 region has the DNA TGTGCCAGCAGTGATATGGAGGGACAGGGCTCCTACGAGCAGTACTTC. Its translation is CASSDMEGQGSYEQYF.

The chain employs TRBV5-1 and TRBJ1-1; D not resolved. Germline V gene data show CDR1 as SGHRS and CDR2 as YFSETQ. The CDR3 consists of 13 residues. Trimming stripped 5 bases from V and 3 bases from J, with 11 bases between. For the CDR3, the DNA is TGCGCCAGCAGAGGCCTGGCGGACACTGAAGCTTTCTTT. Translated: CASRGLADTEAFF. Full variable domain (remainder filled in from reference TRBV5-1 and TRBJ1-1): KAGVTQTPRYLIKTRGQQVTLSCSPISGHRSVSWYQQTPGQGLQFLFEYFSETQRNKGNFPGRFSGRQFSNSRSEMNVSTLELGDSALYLCASRGLADTEAFFGQGTRLTVV.

This clonotype came up a few times. The chain joins TRBV7-3 to TRBJ1-2; perhaps TRBD1 as D (5 bases). Per germline, CDR1 SGHTA and CDR2 FQGTGA. The CDR3 length is 13 residues. The ends were cut back, 5 bases at V and 8 bases at J, with 15 bases in the middle. The CDR3 DNA is TGTGCCAGCAGCCGGGGCGGGTCAGAGGGCTACACCTTC. It yields the protein CASSRGGSEGYTF.

Only a few counts were recorded for this clonotype. This rearrangement joins TRBV30 to TRBJ2-1; D is ambiguous. V was pared by 5 bases and J by 4 bases, with 15 bases between. There are 14 residues in the CDR3. From germline, CDR1 is GTSNPN and CDR2 SVGIG (reference sequence). The CDR3 protein is CAWGKRTDYNEQFF. The CDR3 DNA follows: TGTGCCTGGGGGAAACGGACCGATTACAATGAGCAGTTCTTC.

The chain recombines TRBV6-2 or TRBV6-3 with TRBJ2-2; D not certain. Germline V gene data show CDR1 as MNHEY and CDR2 as SVGEGT. Trimming took 7 bases from V and 1 from J, leaving 16 bases between them. The CDR3 has 16 residues. For the CDR3, the DNA is TGTGCCAGCAATCCACGAGTGACAAAGAACACCGGGGAGCTGTTTTTT. Protein product: CASNPRVTKNTGELFF.

This clonotype is judged medium-sized. In DNA, the CDR3 is TGTGCCAGCAGTTACTCGGGGGCTGGCAATCAGCCCCAGCATTTT. It is translated as CASSYSGAGNQPQHF. The V call is TRBV6-5, the J call TRBJ1-5, with a weak D call TRBD1 (6 bases). The germline V gene encodes CDR1 MNHEY and CDR2 SVGAGI. V dropped 0 bases and J dropped 2 bases, with 8 bases sitting between them. CDR3 size: 15 residues.

The J gene is TRBJ2-7, the V gene TRBV7-2; D is perhaps TRBD1 or TRBD2 (5 bases each). V lost 5 bases and J lost 5, with 19 bases in between. This CDR3 region has 15 residues. From germline, CDR1 is SGHTA and CDR2 FQGNSA. The CDR3 DNA follows: TGTGCCAGCAGCGGACAACGGGACGGGTCTCACGAGCAGTACTTC. This translates into CASSGQRDGSHEQYF.

This chain links TRBV19 with TRBJ2-1, with 10 positions matching TRBD1. V shed 8 bases and J 5 bases; nucleotides not matched to a gene: 6. Germline CDR1 LNHDA, CDR2 SQIVND (reference sequence). The CDR3 loop spans 14 amino acids. CDR3 protein: CASGGQGLDNEQFF. CDR3 nucleotide sequence: TGTGCCAGTGGGGGACAGGGGCTCGACAATGAGCAGTTCTTC.

The chain combines TRBV6-1 with TRBJ2-2; TRBD1 matches at 8 bases. The CDR3 loop spans 13 amino acids. Unmatched junction bases numbered 4, after V lost 6 bases and J lost 7 bases. The germline gives CDR1 MNHNS, CDR2 SASEGT. CDR3 coding DNA: TGTGCCAGCAGAACAGGGGGAGTCGGGGAGCTGTTTTTT. This sequence encodes CASRTGGVGELFF.

This chain connects TRBV24-1 to TRBJ2-1, with 7 bases fitting TRBD2. V shed 3 bases, J shed 8 bases, and the junction held 9 bases outside the gene matches. The germline V gene has CDR1 KGHDR and CDR2 SFDVKD. CDR3 size: 15 residues. CDR3 bases: TGTGCCACCAGTGATCCCCGGACTAGTCGGGATGAGCAGTTCTTC. Translating it yields CATSDPRTSRDEQFF.

V gene TRBV12-3 or TRBV12-4 combines with J gene TRBJ1-1, with 8 bases that match TRBD1. The CDR3 is made up of 17 amino acids. The J segment lost 1 base and the V segment lost 5 bases, leaving 12 bases of the junction unmatched. The CDR3 bases are TGTGCCAGCAGTCCCCAAACCGGGACAGGACCGAACACTGAAGCTTTCTTT. Protein product: CASSPQTGTGPNTEAFF.

The chain couples TRBV20-1 to TRBJ1-1; 8 bases match TRBD1. The CDR3 spans 13 residues. V shed 8 bases and J 1 base; nucleotides not matched to a gene: 6. Germline V gene data show CDR1 as DFQATT and CDR2 as SNEGSKA (reference sequence). The CDR3, as DNA: TGCAGTACGAAGACAGGGGAGAACACTGAAGCTTTCTTT. Protein product: CSTKTGENTEAFF.

The rearrangement links TRBV11-2 to TRBJ2-7; 10 nucleotides align to TRBD1. The V gene end was trimmed by 4 bases and the J gene end by 6 bases; junction bases not matched to a gene: 9. The germline V gene has CDR1 SGHAT and CDR2 FQNNGV. There are 15 residues in the CDR3. CDR3 nucleotides: TGTGCCAGCAGCTCCGGCGGGGACAGGGGATCCGAGCAGTACTTC. Translated, it gives CASSSGGDRGSEQYF.

This clonotype was detected only a few times. This chain uses TRBV7-3 with TRBJ2-3, with D unresolved. The CDR3 has 15 amino acids. Trimming removed 0 bases at V and 1 base at J, with 8 bases between. Germline V gene lookup returns CDR1 SGHTA and CDR2 FQGTGA. CDR3 bases: TGTGCCAGCAGCTTAACAGGGATGGGCACAGATACGCAGTATTTT. Translated, it gives CASSLTGMGTDTQYF.

The V and J genes are TRBV5-1 and TRBJ1-1; TRBD1 matches at 10 bases. V trimming: 0 bases; J trimming: 4 bases; junction bases outside the gene matches: 6. Per the germline V gene, CDR1 is SGHRS and CDR2 is YFSETQ. This CDR3 contains 16 residues. The CDR3 DNA reads TGCGCCAGCAGCTTGGTGGGGACAGGGGATGGCACTGAAGCTTTCTTT. Translation: CASSLVGTGDGTEAFF.

In nucleotides, the CDR3 is TGTGCCAGCAGTTTGGGCCCGGTCTATGAGCAGTTCTTC. Its translation is CASSLGPVYEQFF. The gene calls are TRBV6-5 and TRBJ2-1; no clear D. The CDR3 sequence is 13 residues long. Germline V gene lookup returns CDR1 MNHEY and CDR2 SVGAGI. V was shortened by 4 bases and J by 8 bases, with 12 bases between the two germline ends.

This clonotype was detected only a few times. CDR3 amino acids: CASSLETGIGELFF. CDR3 coding DNA: TGTGCCAGCAGCTTAGAGACAGGGATCGGGGAGCTGTTTTTT. The chain combines TRBV11-2 with TRBJ2-2; 7 bases agree with TRBD1. V shed 0 bases, J shed 7 bases, and the junction held 2 bases outside the gene matches. The CDR3 runs to 14 residues. The germline gives CDR1 SGHAT, CDR2 FQNNGV.

This clonotype was observed a handful of times. The chain employs TRBV7-8 and TRBJ1-6; D remains unclear. This CDR3 comprises 13 residues. CDR1 SGHVS and CDR2 FQNEAQ come from the germline V gene. V was pared by 1 base and J by 10 bases, with 8 bases between. CDR3 sequence reads: CASSLDLGSPLHF. CDR3 DNA: TGTGCCAGCAGCTTAGATCTGGGGTCACCCCTCCACTTT.

This clonotype was observed a few times. The chain employs TRBV5-4 and TRBJ2-5; D uncertain. V was pared by 1 base and J by 2 bases, with 0 bases between. The CDR3 has 11 residues. Germline CDR1 SGHNT, CDR2 YYREEE (reference sequence). In nucleotides, the CDR3 is TGTGCCAGCAGCTTGCAAGAGACCCAGTACTTC. Protein: CASSLQETQYF.

CDR3 residues: CSARAWTGGRYGYTF. The CDR3, as DNA: TGCAGTGCTAGAGCATGGACAGGGGGAAGGTATGGCTACACCTTC. V is TRBV20-1 and J is TRBJ1-2; 10 bases are shared with TRBD1. V was clipped by 1 base and J by 5 bases; unmatched bases: 7. CDR3 length: 15 amino acids. Germline CDR1 is DFQATT and CDR2 is SNEGSKA (reference sequence).